The 7 T cell receptor beta chains in this list originate from one sample, sequenced in a study of blood T cell repertoires in COVID-19 (dated by TCRdb to the early 2020s). Library preparation used the immunoSEQ multiplex PCR assay. As stored in TCRdb, this immuneACCESS dataset retains in-frame rearrangements with V and J assigned. A fraction of the clones does not appear; measured against another copy, unresolved V genes explain less than half of the discrepancy, and the remainder lacks a known reason. The sample data list 300,000 to 350,000 clones, and more than 70% of these were observed just once. The top ten constitute almost 3% of the sample. Material for sequencing was peripheral blood. These receptors were taken from a man aged 25-45 years with active or convalescent COVID-19.

The rearrangement links TRBV15 to TRBJ2-7, with 11 bases that match TRBD1. This CDR3 is 16 amino acids long. CDR1 is LNHNV and CDR2 is YYDKDF in the germline V gene (reference sequence). V was pared by 2 bases and J by 4 bases, with 7 bases of the junction left unmatched. As DNA, the CDR3 is TGTGCCACCAGCAGAAGTGGGACAGGGGGTTTTTACGAGCAGTACTTC. It yields the protein CATSRSGTGGFYEQYF.

The V and J genes are TRBV9 and TRBJ2-1; 9 bases are a match to TRBD2. The CDR3 is made up of 17 amino acids. V dropped 0 bases and J dropped 1; count of bases not matched to a gene: 5. Germline V gene sequence: CDR1 SGDLS, CDR2 YYNGEE. The CDR3 nucleotides read TGTGCCAGCAGCGTAGTGGCTAGCGGGGCTTCCTACAATGAGCAGTTCTTC. This codes for CASSVVASGASYNEQFF.

The J gene is TRBJ2-5, the V gene TRBV29-1; 8 positions agree with TRBD2. V lost 1 base, J lost 1 base, and 5 bases stayed unmatched. The germline V gene has CDR1 SQVTM and CDR2 ANQGSEA. The length of the CDR3 is 15 residues. The CDR3 region has the DNA TGCAGCGTTGAAGGGACTAGCAGAAGCCAAGAGACCCAGTACTTC. Translating it yields CSVEGTSRSQETQYF.

The chain couples TRBV3-1 (or the pseudogene TRBV3-2) to TRBJ1-2; D is perhaps TRBD1 (5 bases). The germline CDR1 and CDR2 sequences are LGHDT and YNNKEL (reference sequence). V was trimmed by 0 bases and J by 8 bases, leaving 13 bases between them. CDR3 length: 14 amino acids. CDR3 sequence reads: CASSQDDRGGGYTF. The DNA of the CDR3 is TGTGCCAGCAGCCAAGACGATAGGGGCGGAGGCTACACCTTC.

This clone was recorded only once. The V gene is TRBV18, the J gene TRBJ1-1; no reliable D call. Germline CDR1 is KGHSH and CDR2 is LQKENI. The CDR3 loop spans 15 amino acids. V lost 3 bases, J lost 1 base, and 12 bases lay in between. The CDR3 DNA sequence: TGTGCCAGCTCACCCCTTCAGATATCGAACACTGAAGCTTTCTTT. Translating it yields CASSPLQISNTEAFF.

V and J are TRBV6-5 and TRBJ1-3, with D tentatively TRBD1 (5 bases). Trimming stripped 0 bases from V and 3 bases from J, with 9 bases between. The CDR3 runs to 15 residues. Germline V gene sequence: CDR1 MNHEY, CDR2 SVGAGI. The CDR3 loop reads CASSYSGRGGNTIYF. CDR3 coding DNA: TGTGCCAGCAGTTACTCGGGGCGGGGTGGAAACACCATATATTTT.

This clone appeared a few times. The genes are TRBV5-5 and TRBJ1-2, with TRBD1 as a possible D gene (5 bases). V gave up 2 bases and J gave up 8 bases, with 13 bases separating them. Germline CDR1 reads SGHKS; CDR2 reads YYEKEE (reference sequence). The CDR3 extends over 13 amino acids. The CDR3 DNA is TGTGCCAGCAGCTTAACAGGACTAAAGGGCTACACCTTC. Translated, it gives CASSLTGLKGYTF.